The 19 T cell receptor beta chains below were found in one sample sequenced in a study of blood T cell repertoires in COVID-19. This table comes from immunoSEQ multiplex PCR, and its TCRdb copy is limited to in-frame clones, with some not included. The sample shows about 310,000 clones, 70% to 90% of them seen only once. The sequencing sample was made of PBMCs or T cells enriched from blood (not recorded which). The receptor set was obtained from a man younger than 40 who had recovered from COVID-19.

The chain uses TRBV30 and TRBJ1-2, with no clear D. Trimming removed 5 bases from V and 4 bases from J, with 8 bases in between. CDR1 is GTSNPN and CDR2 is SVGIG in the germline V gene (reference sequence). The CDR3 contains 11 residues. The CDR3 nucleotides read TGTGCCTGGGACCGCAGCTATGGCTACACCTTC. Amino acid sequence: CAWDRSYGYTF.

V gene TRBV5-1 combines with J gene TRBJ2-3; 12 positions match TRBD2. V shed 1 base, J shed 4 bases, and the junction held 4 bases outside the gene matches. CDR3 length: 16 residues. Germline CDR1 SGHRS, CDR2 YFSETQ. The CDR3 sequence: CASSLRLAGDADTQYF. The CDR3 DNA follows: TGCGCCAGCAGCTTGAGACTAGCGGGGGACGCAGATACGCAGTATTTT.

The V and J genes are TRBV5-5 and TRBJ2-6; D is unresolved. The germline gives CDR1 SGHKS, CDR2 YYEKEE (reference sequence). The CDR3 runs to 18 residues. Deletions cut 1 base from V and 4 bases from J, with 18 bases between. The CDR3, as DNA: TGTGCCAGCAGCTTGCACCCCCTGGCGGCCGCGGGGGCCAACGTCCTGACTTTC. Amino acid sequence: CASSLHPLAAAGANVLTF.

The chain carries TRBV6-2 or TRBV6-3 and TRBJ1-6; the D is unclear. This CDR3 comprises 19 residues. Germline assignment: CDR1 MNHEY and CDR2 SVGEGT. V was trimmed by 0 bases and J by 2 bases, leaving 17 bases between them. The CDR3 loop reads CASSYSAGSGTAYNSPLHF. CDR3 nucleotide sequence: TGTGCCAGCAGTTACTCTGCGGGGTCGGGCACGGCCTATAATTCACCCCTCCACTTT.

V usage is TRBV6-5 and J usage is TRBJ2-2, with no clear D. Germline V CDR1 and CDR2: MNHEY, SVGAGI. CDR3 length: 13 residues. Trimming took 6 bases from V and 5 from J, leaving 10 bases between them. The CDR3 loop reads CASRETATGELFF. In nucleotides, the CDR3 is TGTGCCAGCAGGGAGACCGCTACCGGGGAGCTGTTTTTT.

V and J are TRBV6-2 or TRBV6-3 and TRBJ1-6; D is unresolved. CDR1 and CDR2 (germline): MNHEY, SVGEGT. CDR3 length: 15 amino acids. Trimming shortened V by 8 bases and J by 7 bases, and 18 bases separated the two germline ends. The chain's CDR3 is CASGLDLTGNSPLHF. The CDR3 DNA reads TGTGCCAGCGGCCTAGATCTGACGGGAAATTCACCCCTCCACTTT.

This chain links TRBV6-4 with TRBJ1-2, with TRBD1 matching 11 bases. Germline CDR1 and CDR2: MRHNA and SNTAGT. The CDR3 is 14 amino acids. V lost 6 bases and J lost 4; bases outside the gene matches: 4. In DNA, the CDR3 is TGTGCCAGCAGCTGGACAGGGGGCAGCTATGGCTACACCTTC. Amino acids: CASSWTGGSYGYTF.

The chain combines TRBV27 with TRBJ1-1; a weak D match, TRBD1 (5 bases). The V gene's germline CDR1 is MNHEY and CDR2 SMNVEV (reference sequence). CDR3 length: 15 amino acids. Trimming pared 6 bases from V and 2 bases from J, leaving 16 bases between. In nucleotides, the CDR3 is TGTGCCAGCAGCTCCCAGGGTTCAGTTAACACTGAAGCTTTCTTT. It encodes CASSSQGSVNTEAFF.

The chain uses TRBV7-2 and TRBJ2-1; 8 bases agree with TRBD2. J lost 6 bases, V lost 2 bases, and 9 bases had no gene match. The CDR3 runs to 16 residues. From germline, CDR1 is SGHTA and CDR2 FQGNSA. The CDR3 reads CASSLRPGGPPNEQFF. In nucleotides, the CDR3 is TGTGCCAGCAGCTTACGCCCGGGGGGGCCTCCCAATGAGCAGTTCTTC.

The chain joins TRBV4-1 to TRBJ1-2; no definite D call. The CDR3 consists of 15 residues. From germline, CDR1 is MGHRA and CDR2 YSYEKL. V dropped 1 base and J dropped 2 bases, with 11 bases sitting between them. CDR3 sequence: CASSQVVAVNYGYTF. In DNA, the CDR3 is TGCGCCAGCAGCCAAGTTGTGGCAGTAAACTATGGCTACACCTTC.

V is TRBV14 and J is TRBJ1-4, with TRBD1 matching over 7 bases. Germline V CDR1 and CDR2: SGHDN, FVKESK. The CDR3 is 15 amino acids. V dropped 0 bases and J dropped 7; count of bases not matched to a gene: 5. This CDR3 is CASSQENRGSEKLFF. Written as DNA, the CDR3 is TGTGCCAGCAGCCAAGAGAACAGGGGTAGTGAAAAACTGTTTTTT.

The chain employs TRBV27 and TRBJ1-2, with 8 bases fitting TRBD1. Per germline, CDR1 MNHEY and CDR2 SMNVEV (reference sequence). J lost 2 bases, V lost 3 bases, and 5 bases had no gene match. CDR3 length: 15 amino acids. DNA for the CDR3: TGTGCCAGCAGTTTTCTGGGACAGGCGAACTATGGCTACACCTTC. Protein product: CASSFLGQANYGYTF.

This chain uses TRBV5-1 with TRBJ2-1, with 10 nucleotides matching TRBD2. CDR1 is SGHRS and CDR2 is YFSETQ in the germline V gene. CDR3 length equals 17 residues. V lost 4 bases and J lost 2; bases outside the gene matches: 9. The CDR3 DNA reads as TGCGCCAGCAGCCGGAAAGCGGGGGGGCTCACCTACAATGAGCAGTTCTTC. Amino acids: CASSRKAGGLTYNEQFF.

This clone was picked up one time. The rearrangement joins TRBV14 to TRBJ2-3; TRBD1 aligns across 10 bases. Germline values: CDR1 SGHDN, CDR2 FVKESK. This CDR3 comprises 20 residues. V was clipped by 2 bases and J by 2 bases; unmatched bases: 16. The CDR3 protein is CASSQPGQGLEFGPTDTQYF. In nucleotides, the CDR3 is TGTGCCAGCAGCCAACCGGGACAGGGGTTAGAGTTTGGGCCCACAGATACGCAGTATTTT.

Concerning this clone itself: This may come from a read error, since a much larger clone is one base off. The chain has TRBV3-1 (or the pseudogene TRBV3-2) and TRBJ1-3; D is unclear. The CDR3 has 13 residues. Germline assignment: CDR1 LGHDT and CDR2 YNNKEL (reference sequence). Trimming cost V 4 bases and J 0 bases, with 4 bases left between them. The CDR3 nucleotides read TGTGCCAGCAGCCTCTACTCTGGAAACACCATATATTTT. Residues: CASSLYSGNTIYF.

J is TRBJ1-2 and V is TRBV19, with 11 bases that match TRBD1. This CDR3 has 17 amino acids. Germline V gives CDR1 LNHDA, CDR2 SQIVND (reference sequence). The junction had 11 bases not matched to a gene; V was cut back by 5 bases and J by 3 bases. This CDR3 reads CASSLRTGGAKDYGYTF. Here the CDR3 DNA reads TGTGCCAGTAGTCTCCGGACAGGGGGCGCGAAGGACTATGGCTACACCTTC.

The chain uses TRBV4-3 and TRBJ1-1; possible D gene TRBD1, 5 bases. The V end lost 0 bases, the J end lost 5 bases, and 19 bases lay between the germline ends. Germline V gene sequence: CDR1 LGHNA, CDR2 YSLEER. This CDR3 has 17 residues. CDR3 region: CASSQDGWDGGDTEAFF. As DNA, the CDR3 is TGCGCCAGCAGCCAAGACGGCTGGGACGGGGGGGATACTGAAGCTTTCTTT.

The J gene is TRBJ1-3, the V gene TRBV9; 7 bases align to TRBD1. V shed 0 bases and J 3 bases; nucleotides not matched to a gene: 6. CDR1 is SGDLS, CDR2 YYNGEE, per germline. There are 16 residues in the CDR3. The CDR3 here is CASSVGQGTYGNTIYF. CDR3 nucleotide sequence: TGTGCCAGCAGCGTAGGACAGGGAACGTATGGAAACACCATATATTTT.

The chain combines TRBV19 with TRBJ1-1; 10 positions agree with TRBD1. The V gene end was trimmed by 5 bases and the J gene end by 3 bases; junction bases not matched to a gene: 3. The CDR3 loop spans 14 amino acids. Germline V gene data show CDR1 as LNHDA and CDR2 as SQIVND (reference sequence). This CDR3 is CASSGTGVDTEAFF. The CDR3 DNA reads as TGTGCCAGTAGTGGGACAGGGGTGGACACTGAAGCTTTCTTT. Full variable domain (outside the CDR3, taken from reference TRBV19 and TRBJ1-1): DGGITQSPKYLFRKEGQNVTLSCEQNLNHDAMYWYRQDPGQGLRLIYYSQIVNDFQKGDIAEGYSVSREKKESFPLTVTSAQKNPTAFYLCASSGTGVDTEAFFGQGTRLTVV.